This T cell receptor beta chain was obtained from a study of a mutant IDH1 vaccine in newly diagnosed glioma. Study-level background: Treated patients, about 60% male and roughly 40% female, averaged approximately 40 years of age. Antecedent treatment encompassed radiotherapy, temozolomide, or their combination; the majority received both.

The method was immunoSEQ multiplex PCR; TCRdb's version includes in-frame clones alone and lacks a portion of them. The sample lists around 60,000 clones, more than 85% occurring once. Points from the study as a whole: Pseudoprogression seemed unrelated to changes in top peripheral T cell clonotypes.

Time point meaning: baseline, week 1 (first vaccination visit). Treatment reported: pre-vaccination baseline after standard-of-care therapy. New astrocytomas of WHO grade 3 or 4 that were IDH1-mutant and ATRX-lost were found in the donors. From germline, CDR1 is LGHNA and CDR2 YNFKEQ. This CDR3 has 16 residues. V shed 0 bases and J shed 0 bases, with 12 bases lying between them. Concerning this clone: Its cognate antigen is unknown.

This clonotype was sampled from a man aged 50 or older with glioma. Specimen: PBMCs, collected from a glioma patient treated with radiotherapy, temozolomide or both. This chain joins TRBV4-2 and TRBJ2-7; D remains ambiguous. CDR3 sequence: CASSQEHGLSSYEQYF. As DNA, the CDR3 is TGTGCCAGCAGCCAAGAGCACGGATTGAGCTCCTACGAGCAGTACTTC.